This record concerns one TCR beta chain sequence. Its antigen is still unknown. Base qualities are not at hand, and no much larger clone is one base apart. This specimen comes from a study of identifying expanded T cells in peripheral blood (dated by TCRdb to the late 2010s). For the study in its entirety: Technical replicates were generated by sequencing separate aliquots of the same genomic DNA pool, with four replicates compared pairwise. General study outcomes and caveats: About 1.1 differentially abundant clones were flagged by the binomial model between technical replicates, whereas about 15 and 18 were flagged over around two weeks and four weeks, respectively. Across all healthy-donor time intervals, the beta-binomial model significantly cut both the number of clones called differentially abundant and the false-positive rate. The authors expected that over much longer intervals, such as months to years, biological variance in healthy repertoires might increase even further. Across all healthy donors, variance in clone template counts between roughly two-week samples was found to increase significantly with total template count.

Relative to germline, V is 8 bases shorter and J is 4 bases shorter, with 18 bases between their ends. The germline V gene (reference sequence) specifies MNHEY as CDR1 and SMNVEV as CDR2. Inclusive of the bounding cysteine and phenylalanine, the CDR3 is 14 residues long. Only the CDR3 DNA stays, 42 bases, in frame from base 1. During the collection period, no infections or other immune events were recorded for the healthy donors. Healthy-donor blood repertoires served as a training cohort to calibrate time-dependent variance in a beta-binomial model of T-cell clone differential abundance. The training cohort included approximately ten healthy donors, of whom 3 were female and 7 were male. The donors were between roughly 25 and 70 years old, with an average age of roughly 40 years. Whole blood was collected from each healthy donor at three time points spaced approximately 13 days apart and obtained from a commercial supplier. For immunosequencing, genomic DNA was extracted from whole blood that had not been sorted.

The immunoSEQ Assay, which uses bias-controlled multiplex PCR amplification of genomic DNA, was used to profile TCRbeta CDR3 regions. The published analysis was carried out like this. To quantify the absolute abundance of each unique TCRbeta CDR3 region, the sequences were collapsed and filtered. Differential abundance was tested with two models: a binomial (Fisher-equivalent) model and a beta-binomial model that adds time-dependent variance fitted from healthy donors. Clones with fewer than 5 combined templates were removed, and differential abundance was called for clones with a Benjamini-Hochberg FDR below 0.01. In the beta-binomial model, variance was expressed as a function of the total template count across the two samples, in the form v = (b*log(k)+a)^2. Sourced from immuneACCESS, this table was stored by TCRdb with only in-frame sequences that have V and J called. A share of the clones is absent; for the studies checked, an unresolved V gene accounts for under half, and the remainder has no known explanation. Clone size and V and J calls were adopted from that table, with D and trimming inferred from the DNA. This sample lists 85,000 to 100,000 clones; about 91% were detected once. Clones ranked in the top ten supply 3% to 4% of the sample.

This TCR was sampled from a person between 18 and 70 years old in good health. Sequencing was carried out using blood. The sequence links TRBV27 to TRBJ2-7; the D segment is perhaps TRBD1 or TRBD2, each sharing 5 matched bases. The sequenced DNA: TGTGCCAGCGGGGGTGGAGGCGGCACGTACGAGCAGTACTTC. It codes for CASGGGGGTYEQYF.